The 14 T cell receptor beta chains below were found in one sample sequenced in a study of cytomegalovirus exposure and HLA in healthy donors. PCR employed 60 Vbeta and 13 Jbeta primers. TCRdb's copy holds only in-frame clones and misses some; the assay was immunoSEQ multiplex PCR. The sample comprises approximately 100,000 clones, 81% of which are singletons, and over 2% rests with the top ten. Sequenced input: PBMCs. The source is a woman aged 25-40 years in good health and CMV-seronegative.

This clone came up a few times. As DNA, the CDR3 is TGTGCCAGCAGCTTAGACGAGAGGAGAGAGACCCAGTACTTC. Translating gives CASSLDERRETQYF. This sequence joins TRBV7-2 and TRBJ2-5; D is unresolved. Looked up from germline, CDR1 is SGHTA and CDR2 is FQGNSA. The CDR3 covers 14 residues. The V end lost 1 base, the J end lost 4 bases, and 10 bases lay between the germline ends.

A few counts support this clone. The chain uses TRBV2 and TRBJ2-3, with D possibly TRBD2 on 7 matching bases. V was pared by 6 bases and J by 0 bases, with 28 bases between. The CDR3 is 20 amino acids. The germline V gene encodes CDR1 SNHLY and CDR2 FYNNEI. CDR3 sequence: CASRITTPHPGGLSTDTQYF. The CDR3, as DNA: TGTGCCAGCAGGATAACGACGCCTCATCCCGGGGGGCTTAGCACAGATACGCAGTATTTT.

This chain connects TRBV7-9 to TRBJ2-7; D call uncertain. This CDR3 has 12 amino acids. The V gene's germline CDR1 is SEHNR and CDR2 FQNEAQ (reference sequence). The V end was cut by 3 bases, the J end by 3 bases, with 6 bases between. The CDR3 DNA reads TGTGCCAGCAGCTTTACTGACTACGAGCAGTACTTC. Translation: CASSFTDYEQYF.

The chain links TRBV30 to TRBJ1-1, with D perhaps matching TRBD1 (6 bases). V was pared by 4 bases and J by 0 bases, with 12 bases between. Germline assignment: CDR1 GTSNPN and CDR2 SVGIG (reference sequence). This CDR3 is built from 14 residues. The DNA of the CDR3 is TGTGCCTGGAATACGGGACACATGAACACTGAAGCTTTCTTT. Residues: CAWNTGHMNTEAFF.

V gene TRBV19 combines with J gene TRBJ1-1; D is ambiguous. In germline, CDR1 is LNHDA, CDR2 SQIVND (reference sequence). The CDR3 runs to 14 residues. V lost 5 bases and J 2 bases, leaving 12 bases between the germline ends. The CDR3: CASSRGRLNTEAFF. The CDR3, as DNA: TGTGCCAGTAGTCGCGGCAGATTAAACACTGAAGCTTTCTTT.

This chain uses TRBV10-3 with TRBJ2-3; 7 bases line up with TRBD1. V was pared by 8 bases and J by 6 bases, with 5 bases of the junction left unmatched. CDR3 length: 12 residues. The germline V gene encodes CDR1 ENHRY and CDR2 SYGVKD. CDR3 residues: CAIGDRMDTQYF. The CDR3 region has the DNA TGTGCCATCGGGGACAGAATGGATACGCAGTATTTT.

V gene TRBV7-9 combines with J gene TRBJ1-5, with D possibly TRBD1 on 5 matching bases. V lost 1 base, J lost 11 bases, and 24 bases lay in between. The CDR3 is 17 residues long. Germline CDR1 is SEHNR and CDR2 is FQNEAQ (reference sequence). The chain's CDR3 is CASSLGFGDSPGQAQHF. CDR3 DNA sequence: TGTGCCAGCAGCTTAGGTTTCGGGGACTCTCCGGGTCAAGCCCAGCATTTT. Drawing the rest from reference TRBV7-9 and TRBJ1-5, the complete variable domain is DTGVSQNPRHKITKRGQNVTFRCDPISEHNRLYWYRQTLGQGPEFLTYFQNEAQLEKSRLLSDRFSAERPKGSFSTLEIQRTEQGDSAMYLCASSLGFGDSPGQAQHFGDGTRLSIL.

This chain joins TRBV5-5 and TRBJ1-4; D unclear. The CDR3 covers 14 residues. Trimming cost V 1 base and J 7 bases, with 11 bases left between them. Germline V CDR1 and CDR2: SGHKS, YYEKEE (reference sequence). The CDR3 spells CASSLQAQSEKLFF. CDR3 DNA: TGTGCCAGCAGCTTGCAGGCGCAGAGTGAAAAACTGTTTTTT.

This chain connects TRBV19 to TRBJ2-1; tentative D call: TRBD1 (6 bases). Germline CDR1 LNHDA, CDR2 SQIVND (reference sequence). Trimming stripped 5 bases from V and 5 bases from J, with 10 bases between. This CDR3 region has 13 residues. CDR3 sequence (DNA): TGTGCCAGTAGTGTTGGACAGAACAATGAGCAGTTCTTC. Translated: CASSVGQNNEQFF.

In its sample, this clone was seen once. This chain's CDR3 is CASTHRGGGRTEAFF. In DNA, the CDR3 is TGTGCCAGCACTCACAGAGGGGGGGGTCGCACTGAAGCTTTCTTT. The chain recombines TRBV28 with TRBJ1-1; D is possibly TRBD1 (6 bases). In germline, CDR1 is MDHEN, CDR2 SYDVKM. V gave up 7 bases and J gave up 4 bases, with 19 bases separating them. This CDR3 contains 15 residues.

The CDR3, as DNA: TGTGCCATCGCGGCCCCTCAAACTAGCGGGATTACAGATACGCAGTATTTT. This translates into CAIAAPQTSGITDTQYF. This sequence joins TRBV10-3 and TRBJ2-3; 10 nucleotides match TRBD2. V lost 8 bases and J lost 3; bases outside the gene matches: 14. Germline V gene sequence: CDR1 ENHRY, CDR2 SYGVKD. CDR3 length: 17 amino acids.

This rearrangement joins TRBV7-2 to TRBJ1-3; D gene ambiguous. The CDR3 covers 14 residues. Germline V gene sequence: CDR1 SGHTA, CDR2 FQGNSA. The germline V and J ends were trimmed by 0 bases and 2 bases, with 5 bases remaining between them. In DNA, the CDR3 is TGTGCCAGCAGCTTAGCGAACACTGGAAACACCATATATTTT. It yields the protein CASSLANTGNTIYF.

The chain has TRBV6-1 and TRBJ1-2, with 7 bases aligning to TRBD1. This CDR3 has 15 residues. Germline lookup yields CDR1 MNHNS and CDR2 SASEGT. V lost 6 bases and J lost 0; bases outside the gene matches: 7. CDR3 protein: CASRYRDRANYGYTF. CDR3 DNA: TGTGCCAGCAGATACCGGGACAGAGCTAACTATGGCTACACCTTC.

V gene TRBV5-1 combines with J gene TRBJ2-5; TRBD2 is a possible D gene (6 bases). The CDR3 sequence is 14 residues long. Germline V CDR1 and CDR2: SGHRS, YFSETQ. Between the trimmed V and J ends, which lost 7 bases and 1 base, there was a span of 14 bases. Written as DNA, the CDR3 is TGCGCCAGCTACCCCGCGGGGATCCAAGAGACCCAGTACTTC. It encodes CASYPAGIQETQYF.